The text below deals with one T cell receptor beta chain. Trimming cost V 3 bases and J 7 bases; bases outside gene matches: 12. The germline V gene has CDR1 SGHNT and CDR2 YENEEA. This CDR3 contains 15 residues. This entry belongs to a study of T cell responses to AZD1222 COVID-19 vaccine. TCRdb's table, derived via immunoSEQ multiplex PCR, lists solely in-frame clones and lacks some. The sample holds around 130,000 clones, approximately 85% seen once. This sequence was found in an adult who received the AZD1222 COVID-19 vaccine. The V and J genes are TRBV11-3 and TRBJ2-7; 7 bases align to TRBD2. The sequencing here drew on peripheral blood, taken 28 days after the second AZD1222 dose. CDR3 amino acids: CASSFGGRTSEEQYF. CDR3 in DNA: TGTGCCAGCAGCTTCGGGGGGAGAACCTCTGAAGAGCAGTACTTC.